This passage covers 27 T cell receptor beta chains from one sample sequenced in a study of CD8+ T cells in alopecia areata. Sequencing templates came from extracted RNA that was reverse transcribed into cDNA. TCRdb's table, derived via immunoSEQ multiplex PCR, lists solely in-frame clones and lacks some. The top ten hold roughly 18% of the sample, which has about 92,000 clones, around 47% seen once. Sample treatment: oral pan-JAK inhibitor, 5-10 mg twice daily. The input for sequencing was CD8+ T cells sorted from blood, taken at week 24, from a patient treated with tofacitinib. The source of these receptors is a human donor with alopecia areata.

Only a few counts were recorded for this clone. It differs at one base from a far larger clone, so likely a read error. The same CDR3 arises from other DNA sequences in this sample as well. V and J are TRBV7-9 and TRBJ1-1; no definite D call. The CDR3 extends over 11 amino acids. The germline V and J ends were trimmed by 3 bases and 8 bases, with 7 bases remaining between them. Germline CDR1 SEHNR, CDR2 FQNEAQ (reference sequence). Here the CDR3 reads CASSLGSEAFF. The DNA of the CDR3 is TGTGCCAGCAGCTTGGGTTCCGAAGCTTTCTTT. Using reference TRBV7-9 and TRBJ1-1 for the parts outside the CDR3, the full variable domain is DTGVSQNPRHKITKRGQNVTFRCDPISEHNRLYWYRQTLGQGPEFLTYFQNEAQLEKSRLLSDRFSAERPKGSFSTLEIQRTEQGDSAMYLCASSLGSEAFFGQGTRLTVV.

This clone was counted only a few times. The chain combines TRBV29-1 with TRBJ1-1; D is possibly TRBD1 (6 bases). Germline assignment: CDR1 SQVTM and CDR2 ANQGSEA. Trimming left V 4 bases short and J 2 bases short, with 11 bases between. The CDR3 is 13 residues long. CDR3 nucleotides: TGCAGCGTTGCTGGGGGGCTCAACACTGAAGCTTTCTTT. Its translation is CSVAGGLNTEAFF. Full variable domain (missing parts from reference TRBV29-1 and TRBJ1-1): SAVISQKPSRDICQRGTSLTIQCQVDSQVTMMFWYRQQPGQSLTLIATANQGSEATYESGFVIDKFPISRPNLTFSTLTVSNMSPEDSSIYLCSVAGGLNTEAFFGQGTRLTVV.

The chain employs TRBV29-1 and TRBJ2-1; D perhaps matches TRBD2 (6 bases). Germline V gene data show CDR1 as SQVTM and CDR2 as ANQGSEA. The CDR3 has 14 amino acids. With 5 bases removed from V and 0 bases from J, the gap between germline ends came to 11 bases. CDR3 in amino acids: CSVRDLSSYNEQFF. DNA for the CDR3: TGCAGCGTTCGGGACTTAAGCTCCTACAATGAGCAGTTCTTC.

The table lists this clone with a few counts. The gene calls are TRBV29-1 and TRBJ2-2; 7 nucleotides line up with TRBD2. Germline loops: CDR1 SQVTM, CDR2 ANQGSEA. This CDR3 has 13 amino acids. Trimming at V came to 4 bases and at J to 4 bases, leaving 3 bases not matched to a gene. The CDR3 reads CSVAGGSTGELFF. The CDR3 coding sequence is TGCAGCGTTGCGGGGGGTAGCACCGGGGAGCTGTTTTTT.

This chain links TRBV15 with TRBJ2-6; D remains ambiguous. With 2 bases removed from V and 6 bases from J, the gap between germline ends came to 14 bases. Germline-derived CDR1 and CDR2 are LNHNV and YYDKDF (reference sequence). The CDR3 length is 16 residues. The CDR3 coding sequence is TGTGCCACCAGCAGAAGTCTCTCTCTTGAGGCCAACGTCCTGACTTTC. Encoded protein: CATSRSLSLEANVLTF.

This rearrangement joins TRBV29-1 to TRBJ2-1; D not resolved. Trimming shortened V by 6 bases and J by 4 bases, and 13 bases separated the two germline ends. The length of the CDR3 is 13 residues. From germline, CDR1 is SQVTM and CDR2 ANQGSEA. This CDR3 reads CSVRRVGYNEQFF. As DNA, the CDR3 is TGCAGCGTGCGGAGAGTTGGGTACAATGAGCAGTTCTTC.

CDR3 residues: CASSSASGRARETQYF. The DNA for the CDR3 is TGTGCCAGCAGCTCCGCGAGCGGGAGGGCCCGGGAGACCCAGTACTTC. The V and J genes are TRBV11-1 and TRBJ2-5; 10 nucleotides agree with TRBD2. The germline V gene has CDR1 SGHAT and CDR2 FQDESV (reference sequence). V shed 4 bases, J shed 5 bases, and the junction held 10 bases outside the gene matches. The length of the CDR3 is 16 residues.

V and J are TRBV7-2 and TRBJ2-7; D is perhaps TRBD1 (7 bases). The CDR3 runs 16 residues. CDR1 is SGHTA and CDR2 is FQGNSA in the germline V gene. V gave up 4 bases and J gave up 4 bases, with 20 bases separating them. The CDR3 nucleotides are TGTGCCAGCAGCTCCAACGCGCAGGGGGGAGGATACGAGCAGTACTTC. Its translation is CASSSNAQGGGYEQYF.

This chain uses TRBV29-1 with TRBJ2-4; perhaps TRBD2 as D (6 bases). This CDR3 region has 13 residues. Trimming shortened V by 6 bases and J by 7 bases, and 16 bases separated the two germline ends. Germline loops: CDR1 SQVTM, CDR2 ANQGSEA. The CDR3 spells CSVGDGGVNIQYF. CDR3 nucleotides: TGCAGCGTGGGTGATGGCGGGGTGAACATTCAGTACTTC.

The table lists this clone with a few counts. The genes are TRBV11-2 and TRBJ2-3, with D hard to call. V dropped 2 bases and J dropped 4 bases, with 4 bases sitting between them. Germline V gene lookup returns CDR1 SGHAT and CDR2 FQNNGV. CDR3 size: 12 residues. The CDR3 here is CASSLRADTQYF. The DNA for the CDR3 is TGTGCCAGCAGCTTAAGGGCAGATACGCAGTATTTT.

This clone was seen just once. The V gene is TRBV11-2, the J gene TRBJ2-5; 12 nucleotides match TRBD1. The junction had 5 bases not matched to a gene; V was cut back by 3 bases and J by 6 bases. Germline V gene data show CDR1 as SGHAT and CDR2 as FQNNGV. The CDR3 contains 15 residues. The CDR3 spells CASSFGTGGAQTQYF. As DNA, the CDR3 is TGTGCCAGCAGCTTTGGGACAGGGGGCGCCCAGACCCAGTACTTC.

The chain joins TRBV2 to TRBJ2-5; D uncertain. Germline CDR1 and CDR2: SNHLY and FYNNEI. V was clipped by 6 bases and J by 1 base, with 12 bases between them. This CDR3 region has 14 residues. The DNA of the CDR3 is TGTGCCAGCAGGCCCGATGGTTCCCAAGAGACCCAGTACTTC. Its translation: CASRPDGSQETQYF. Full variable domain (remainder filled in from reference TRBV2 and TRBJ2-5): EPEVTQTPSHQVTQMGQEVILRCVPISNHLYFYWYRQILGQKVEFLVSFYNNEISEKSEIFDDQFSVERPDGSNFTLKIRSTKLEDSAMYFCASRPDGSQETQYFGPGTRLLVL.

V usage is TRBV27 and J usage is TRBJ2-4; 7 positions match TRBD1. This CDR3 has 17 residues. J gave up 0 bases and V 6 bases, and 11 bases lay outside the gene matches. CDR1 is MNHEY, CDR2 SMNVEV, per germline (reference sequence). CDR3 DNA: TGTGCCAGCAGCCGGAAGGACAGGTCGCTAGCCAAAAACATTCAGTACTTC. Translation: CASSRKDRSLAKNIQYF.

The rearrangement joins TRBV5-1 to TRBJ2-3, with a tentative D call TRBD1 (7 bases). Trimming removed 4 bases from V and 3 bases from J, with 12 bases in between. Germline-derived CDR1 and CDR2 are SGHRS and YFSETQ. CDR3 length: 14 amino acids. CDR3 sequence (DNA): TGCGCCAGCAGCCAGACAGGGAGGACAGATACGCAGTATTTT. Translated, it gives CASSQTGRTDTQYF.

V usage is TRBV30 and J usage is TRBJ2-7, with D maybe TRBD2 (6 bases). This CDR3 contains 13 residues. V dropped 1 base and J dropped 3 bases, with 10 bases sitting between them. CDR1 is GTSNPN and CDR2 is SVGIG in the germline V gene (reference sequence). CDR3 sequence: CAWSETAGYEQYF. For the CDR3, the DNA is TGTGCCTGGAGTGAGACAGCGGGCTACGAGCAGTACTTC.

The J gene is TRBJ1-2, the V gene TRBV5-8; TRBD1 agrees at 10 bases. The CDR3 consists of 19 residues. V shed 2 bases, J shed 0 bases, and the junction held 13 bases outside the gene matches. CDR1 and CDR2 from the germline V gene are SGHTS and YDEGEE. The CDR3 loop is CASSFPDRDRGNSNYGYTF. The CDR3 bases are TGTGCCAGCAGCTTCCCGGACCGGGACAGGGGAAACTCTAACTATGGCTACACCTTC.

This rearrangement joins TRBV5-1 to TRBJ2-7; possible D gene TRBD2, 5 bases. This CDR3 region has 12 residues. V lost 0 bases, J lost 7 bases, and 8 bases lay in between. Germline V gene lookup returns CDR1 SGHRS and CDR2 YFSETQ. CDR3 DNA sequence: TGCGCCAGCAGCTTGGGTTCGGGGGAGCAGTACTTC. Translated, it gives CASSLGSGEQYF.

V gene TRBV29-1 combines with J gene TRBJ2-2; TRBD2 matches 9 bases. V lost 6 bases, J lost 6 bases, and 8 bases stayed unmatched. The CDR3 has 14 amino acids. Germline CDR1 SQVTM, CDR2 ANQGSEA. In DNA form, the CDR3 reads TGCAGCGTCTTAGCGGGAGATAGGGCCGGGGAGCTGTTTTTT. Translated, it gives CSVLAGDRAGELFF.

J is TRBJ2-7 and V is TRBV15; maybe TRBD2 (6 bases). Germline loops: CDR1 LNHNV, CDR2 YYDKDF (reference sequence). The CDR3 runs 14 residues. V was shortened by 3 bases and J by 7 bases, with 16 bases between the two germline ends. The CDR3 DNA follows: TGTGCCACCAGCAGGGAGGGACTGCTGGAAGAGCAGTACTTC. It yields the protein CATSREGLLEEQYF.

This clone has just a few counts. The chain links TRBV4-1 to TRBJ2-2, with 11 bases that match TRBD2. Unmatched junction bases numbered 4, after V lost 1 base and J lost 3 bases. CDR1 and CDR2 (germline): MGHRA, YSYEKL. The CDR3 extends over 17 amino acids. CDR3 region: CASSQVLAGADTGELFF. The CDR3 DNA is TGCGCCAGCAGCCAAGTACTAGCGGGAGCAGACACCGGGGAGCTGTTTTTT.

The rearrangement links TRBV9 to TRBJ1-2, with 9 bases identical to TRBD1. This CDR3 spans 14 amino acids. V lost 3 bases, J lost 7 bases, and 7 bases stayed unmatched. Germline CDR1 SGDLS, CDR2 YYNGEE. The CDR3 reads CASSGGTGYFGYTF. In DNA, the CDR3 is TGTGCCAGCAGCGGGGGGACAGGGTACTTTGGCTACACCTTC. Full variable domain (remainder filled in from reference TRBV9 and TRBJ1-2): DSGVTQTPKHLITATGQRVTLRCSPRSGDLSVYWYQQSLDQGLQFLIQYYNGEERAKGNILERFSAQQFPDLHSELNLSSLELGDSALYFCASSGGTGYFGYTFGSGTRLTVV.

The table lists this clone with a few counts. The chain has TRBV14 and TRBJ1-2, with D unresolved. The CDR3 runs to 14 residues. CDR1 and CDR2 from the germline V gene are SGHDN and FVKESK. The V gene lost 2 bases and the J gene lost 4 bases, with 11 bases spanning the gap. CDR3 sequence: CASSQPGSFYGYTF. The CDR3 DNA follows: TGTGCCAGCAGCCAACCCGGGAGCTTCTATGGCTACACCTTC.

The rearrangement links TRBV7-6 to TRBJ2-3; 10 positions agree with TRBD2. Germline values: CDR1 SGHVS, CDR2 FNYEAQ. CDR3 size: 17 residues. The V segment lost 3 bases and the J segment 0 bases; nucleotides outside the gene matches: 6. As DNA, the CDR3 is TGTGCCAGCAGCTTGGGACTAGCGTTAACTAGCACAGATACGCAGTATTTT. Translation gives CASSLGLALTSTDTQYF.

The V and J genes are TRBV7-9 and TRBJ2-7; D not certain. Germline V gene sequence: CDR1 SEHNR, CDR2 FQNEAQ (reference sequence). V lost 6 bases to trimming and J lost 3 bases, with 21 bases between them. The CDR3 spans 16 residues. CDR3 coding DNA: TGTGCCAGCAGTCCCACCCCCCACGGCGGTAACTACGAGCAGTACTTC. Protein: CASSPTPHGGNYEQYF. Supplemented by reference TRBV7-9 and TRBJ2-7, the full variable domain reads DTGVSQNPRHKITKRGQNVTFRCDPISEHNRLYWYRQTLGQGPEFLTYFQNEAQLEKSRLLSDRFSAERPKGSFSTLEIQRTEQGDSAMYLCASSPTPHGGNYEQYFGPGTRLTVT.

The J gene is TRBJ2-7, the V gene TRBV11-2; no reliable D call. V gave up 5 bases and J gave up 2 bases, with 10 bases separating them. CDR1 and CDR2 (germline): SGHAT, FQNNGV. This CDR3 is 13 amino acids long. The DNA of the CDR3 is TGTGCCAGCAGCCCCGAATCCACCTACGAGCAGTACTTC. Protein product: CASSPESTYEQYF.

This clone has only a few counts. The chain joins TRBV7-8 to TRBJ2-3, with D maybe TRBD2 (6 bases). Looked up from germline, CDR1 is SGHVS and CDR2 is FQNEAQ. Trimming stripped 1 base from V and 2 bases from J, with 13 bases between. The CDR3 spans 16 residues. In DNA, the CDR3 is TGTGCCAGCAGCTTAGGCCCTAGCGTGTCCACAGATACGCAGTATTTT. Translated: CASSLGPSVSTDTQYF.

The CDR3 DNA reads TGTGCCAGCAGTGTCGATGCGCGGAGTGAAGCTTTCTTT. Amino acids: CASSVDARSEAFF. This sequence joins TRBV6-4 and TRBJ1-1; D is ambiguous. The V end was cut by 4 bases, the J end by 7 bases, with 13 bases between. CDR1 MRHNA and CDR2 SNTAGT come from the germline V gene. The CDR3 sequence is 13 residues long.